The T cell receptor (beta chain) described here comes from a study of blood T cell repertoires in COVID-19. On the study more broadly: The study drew acute and convalescent COVID-19 samples from the United States, Italy and Spain. T cells, B-cell-depleted T cells, or PBMCs supplied cDNA or gDNA.

V trimming: 4 bases; J trimming: 0 bases; junction bases outside the gene matches: 5. The CDR3 is 17 residues long. Germline CDR1 SGHRS, CDR2 YFSETQ. Original processing methods: Reference gene primer amplification gave estimated nucleated cell counts. This table comes from immunoSEQ multiplex PCR, and its TCRdb copy is limited to in-frame clones, with some not included. That table gives V, J and clone size, and the DNA gave D and trimming. There are about 82,000 clones in the sample; around 83% occur only once, and over 15% lies in the top ten. Sequencing was carried out using peripheral blood. V and J are TRBV5-1 and TRBJ2-7; 15 bases agree with TRBD2. This receptor was identified in a woman aged 55-69 years with acute or convalescent COVID-19. The CDR3 sequence is CASSAGLAGGTSYEQYF. The CDR3 region has the DNA TGCGCCAGCAGCGCCGGACTAGCGGGAGGGACCTCCTACGAGCAGTACTTC.